A selection of T cell receptor beta chains follows, all from one sample in a study of sequential checkpoint blockade in melanoma. Clones were sequenced by immunoSEQ multiplex PCR, and TCRdb holds only the in-frame ones, with some missing. This table has about 10,000 clones, approximately 80% appearing once. The source material was CD8+ T cells sorted from blood (inferred from file names), sampled from a patient given nivolumab and ipilimumab in sequence. These receptors all come from a human donor with melanoma. Both conserved end residues are part of each CDR3. A D gene is named only where the DNA matches it firmly. Not all rows give a size; the values are once, few, many and, for expanded clones, a class.

D	V	J	size	CDR3	DNA
TRBD1	TRBV29-1	TRBJ1-4	NA	CSVDGGQGSEKLFF	TGCAGCGTTGACGGGGGACAGGGAAGCGAAAAACTGTTTTTT
NA	TRBV4-1	TRBJ2-7	few	CASSQDRGYEQYF	TGCGCCAGCAGCCAAGACAGGGGCTACGAGCAGTACTTC
TRBD2	TRBV19	TRBJ2-7	NA	CASSPRGDGGYEQYF	TGTGCCAGTAGTCCGCGGGGGGACGGGGGATACGAGCAGTACTTC
NA	TRBV6-5	TRBJ1-6	NA	CASSVGTYNSPLHF	TGTGCCAGCAGTGTGGGCACCTATAATTCACCCCTCCACTTT
TRBD1	TRBV7-9	TRBJ2-7	few	CASSPHPDRGRGSVYEQYF	TGTGCCAGCAGCCCCCATCCGGACAGGGGGCGCGGTAGCGTCTACGAGCAGTACTTC
NA	TRBV6-4	TRBJ1-2	NA	CASSFITNYGYTF	TGTGCCAGCAGTTTCATCACTAACTATGGCTACACCTTC
NA	TRBV2	TRBJ1-5	NA	CASSVGANQPQHF	TGTGCCAGCAGTGTTGGGGCCAATCAGCCCCAGCATTTT
NA	TRBV11-2	TRBJ2-7	NA	CASSLEASSSYEQYF	TGTGCCAGCAGCTTAGAAGCGTCGAGCTCCTACGAGCAGTACTTC
TRBD1	TRBV4-1	TRBJ2-7	NA	CASSQGWDRVGEQYF	TGCGCCAGCAGCCAAGGGTGGGACAGGGTAGGCGAGCAGTACTTC
NA	TRBV11-3	TRBJ2-7	NA	CASTHRYAVGYEQYF	TGTGCCAGCACCCATCGGTACGCGGTCGGCTACGAGCAGTACTTC
NA	TRBV7-9	TRBJ1-1	NA	CASSLLAFF	TGTGCCAGCAGCTTACTGGCTTTCTTT
TRBD1	TRBV7-9	TRBJ1-6	medium-sized	CASSSMDREGINSPLHF	TGTGCCAGCAGCTCAATGGACAGGGAGGGGATTAATTCACCCCTCCACTTT
NA	TRBV19	TRBJ1-1	NA	CASRGGDIANTEAFF	TGTGCCAGTAGGGGGGGGGATATAGCGAACACTGAAGCTTTCTTT
TRBD1	TRBV28	TRBJ2-7	NA	CASSLTTSGTDSYEQYF	TGTGCCAGCAGTTTAACAACATCCGGGACAGACTCCTACGAGCAGTACTTC
NA	TRBV27	TRBJ1-2	NA	CASSLFYEASGYTF	TGTGCCAGCAGTTTATTTTATGAAGCGAGTGGCTACACCTTC
NA	TRBV7-9	TRBJ1-1	NA	CASSLAGGEAFF	TGTGCCAGCAGCTTAGCGGGGGGGGAAGCTTTCTTT
NA	TRBV5-1	TRBJ2-7	NA	CASSLEFPEGEQYF	TGCGCCAGCAGCTTGGAGTTCCCCGAGGGCGAGCAGTACTTC
TRBD1	TRBV7-9	TRBJ1-2	few	CASSPVGGGQGTDGYTF	TGTGCCAGCAGCCCGGTTGGGGGGGGACAGGGGACGGATGGCTACACCTTC
TRBD1	TRBV28	TRBJ1-6	medium-sized	CASSWDRDNSPLHF	TGTGCCAGCAGTTGGGACAGAGATAATTCACCCCTCCACTTT
TRBD1	TRBV5-4	TRBJ2-7	NA	CASSHGQGAYEQYF	TGTGCCAGCAGCCACGGACAGGGGGCCTACGAGCAGTACTTC
TRBD2	TRBV2	TRBJ2-7	NA	CACVYGGEGPSYEQYF	TGTGCCTGCGTCTACGGAGGGGAGGGGCCATCATACGAGCAGTACTTC
TRBD1	TRBV4-3	TRBJ2-7	NA	CASSWSRDSYEQYF	TGCGCCAGCAGTTGGTCTCGGGACAGCTACGAGCAGTACTTC
NA	TRBV7-9	TRBJ1-2	NA	CASSKGGVSDYGYTF	TGTGCCAGCAGCAAAGGGGGGGTGAGCGACTATGGCTACACCTTC
TRBD1	TRBV19	TRBJ1-1	few	CASKLRDRWDEAFF	TGTGCCAGTAAGCTCCGGGACAGGTGGGATGAAGCTTTCTTT
TRBD2	TRBV5-6	TRBJ2-7	NA	CASSQLSGAHYEQYF	TGTGCCAGCAGCCAACTTAGCGGGGCGCACTACGAGCAGTACTTC
NA	TRBV28	TRBJ2-7	NA	CASSHRTGGPIYEQCF	TGTGCCAGCAGCCACCGGACGGGGGGCCCGATATACGAGCAGTGCTTC
NA	TRBV7-2	TRBJ2-7	once	CASSPVGGMEEQYF	TGTGCCAGCAGCCCCGTGGGAGGTATGGAAGAGCAGTACTTC
NA	TRBV19	TRBJ1-6	NA	CASCKLNSPLHF	TGTGCCAGTTGTAAACTGAATTCACCCCTCCACTTT
NA	TRBV19	TRBJ1-5	NA	CATRLGQYSNQPQHF	TGTGCCACCCGATTAGGACAATACAGCAATCAGCCCCAGCATTTT
NA	TRBV28	TRBJ2-7	NA	CASSLYGAGAYEQYF	TGTGCCAGCAGTTTATACGGGGCAGGGGCCTACGAGCAGTACTTC
TRBD1	TRBV11-2	TRBJ1-4	NA	CASSPDRGANEKLFF	TGTGCCAGCAGCCCCGACAGGGGTGCTAATGAAAAACTGTTTTTT
NA	TRBV27	TRBJ1-4	NA	CASSRGAWEKLFF	TGTGCCAGCAGTCGGGGGGCTTGGGAAAAACTGTTTTTT
NA	TRBV19	TRBJ1-5	once	CASSITGNQPQHF	TGTGCCAGTAGTATCACAGGTAATCAGCCCCAGCATTTT
TRBD1	TRBV27	TRBJ2-7	NA	CASSGQGAFAYEQYF	TGTGCCAGCAGTGGACAGGGGGCTTTCGCCTACGAGCAGTACTTC
NA	TRBV2	TRBJ1-4	NA	CASLDLPGEKLFF	TGTGCCAGCCTGGACCTTCCGGGAGAAAAACTGTTTTTT
TRBD1	TRBV30	TRBJ1-4	NA	CAWSEQGAVEKLFF	TGTGCCTGGAGCGAACAGGGGGCAGTTGAAAAACTGTTTTTT
NA	TRBV7-8	TRBJ1-4	NA	CASSLYRVIATNEKLFF	TGTGCCAGCAGCTTATACAGGGTCATTGCAACTAATGAAAAACTGTTTTTT
NA	TRBV5-6	TRBJ1-2	NA	CASSSDTAGYTF	TGTGCCAGCAGCTCAGACACCGCTGGCTACACCTTC
NA	TRBV27	TRBJ2-7	few	CASSPNKRGTYEQYF	TGTGCCAGCAGTCCAAACAAAAGGGGTACCTACGAGCAGTACTTC
NA	TRBV6-5	TRBJ1-1	few	CASNPQGRWTEAFF	TGTGCCAGCAACCCTCAGGGGAGATGGACTGAAGCTTTCTTT
TRBD1	TRBV2	TRBJ2-3	NA	CARRTGVTTDTQYF	TGTGCCAGACGTACAGGGGTCACCACAGATACGCAGTATTTT
NA	TRBV30	TRBJ1-2	NA	CAWSHGGSSFGYTF	TGTGCCTGGAGTCACGGGGGAAGTTCTTTTGGCTACACCTTC
NA	TRBV28	TRBJ2-7	NA	CAGSGGGYEQYF	TGTGCCGGCTCTGGGGGCGGCTACGAGCAGTACTTC
NA	TRBV15	TRBJ1-4	few	CATSRRHQGSGEKLFF	TGTGCCACCAGCAGACGTCACCAGGGGTCAGGTGAAAAACTGTTTTTT
TRBD2	TRBV11-3	TRBJ2-7	NA	CASSPGLAGGSSYEQYF	TGTGCCAGCAGCCCCGGACTAGCGGGGGGCTCCTCCTACGAGCAGTACTTC
NA	TRBV9	TRBJ1-4	NA	CASSSPEGATNEKLFF	TGTGCCAGCAGCTCCCCAGAGGGGGCAACTAATGAAAAACTGTTTTTT
TRBD1	TRBV29-1	TRBJ1-1	NA	CSALDRVNTEAFF	TGCAGCGCTTTGGACAGGGTGAACACTGAAGCTTTCTTT
NA	TRBV9	TRBJ2-2	medium-sized	CASSAGTITGELFF	TGTGCCAGCAGCGCAGGGACAATCACCGGGGAGCTGTTTTTT
TRBD1	TRBV27	TRBJ1-4	NA	CASVGQGAEKLFF	TGTGCCAGCGTTGGACAGGGGGCTGAAAAACTGTTTTTT
TRBD2	TRBV5-4	TRBJ2-7	medium-sized	CASSSPSGGIYEQYF	TGTGCCAGCAGCTCGCCTAGCGGGGGGATCTACGAGCAGTACTTC
TRBD1	TRBV19	TRBJ1-2	few	CASRIQGTAIYGYTF	TGTGCCAGTAGGATTCAGGGGACAGCTATCTATGGCTACACCTTC
NA	TRBV28	TRBJ1-1	NA	CASTPGGGSTEAFF	TGTGCCAGCACCCCAGGCGGGGGAAGTACTGAAGCTTTCTTT
NA	TRBV29-1	TRBJ1-1	NA	CSSPEGTEAFF	TGCAGCTCCCCGGAGGGCACTGAAGCTTTCTTT
TRBD2	TRBV9	TRBJ2-7	NA	CASGKDGTSGHEQYF	TGTGCCAGCGGCAAAGATGGGACTAGCGGCCACGAGCAGTACTTC